This T cell receptor beta chain was sequenced for a study of T cell changes during pregnancy in multiple sclerosis. Only in-frame clones appear in the TCRdb table, and some are missing; sequencing was by immunoSEQ multiplex PCR. Among tens of thousands of clones listed, about 94% were seen once. CDR1 and CDR2 from the germline V gene are SNHLY and FYNNEI. The CDR3 consists of 16 residues. The trim removed 3 bases at V and 2 bases at J, leaving 8 bases unmatched. The sequence came from a female donor with multiple sclerosis, enrolled in a pregnancy study. The chain is built from TRBV2 and TRBJ2-3; 7 positions match TRBD2. Sequencing used peripheral blood, obtained in the third trimester of pregnancy. CDR3 protein: CASSDWTRSSTDTQYF. The CDR3 DNA is TGTGCCAGCAGTGATTGGACTAGGAGCTCCACAGATACGCAGTATTTT.